This entry lists 12 T cell receptor beta chains sequenced from one sample in a study of cytomegalovirus exposure and HLA in healthy donors. Primers: 60 Vbeta forward and 13 Jbeta reverse. Assay: immunoSEQ multiplex PCR; the TCRdb copy retains only in-frame clones and omits some. Among some 40,000 clones, approximately 79% were seen once, and the ten largest hold over 9.5%. Sequenced input: PBMCs. The source of these receptors is a woman between 18 and 30 years old in good health and CMV-seropositive.

The V and J genes are TRBV28 and TRBJ1-1; D not resolved. The CDR3 consists of 14 residues. Trimming removed 5 bases at V and 0 bases at J, with 10 bases between. Germline CDR1 is MDHEN and CDR2 is SYDVKM. The CDR3 spells CASSLTPLNTEAFF. CDR3 nucleotides: TGTGCCAGCAGTCTGACACCTCTGAACACTGAAGCTTTCTTT.

The chain links TRBV18 to TRBJ2-1; 12 nucleotides match TRBD2. Germline V lookup: CDR1 KGHSH, CDR2 LQKENI. CDR3 size: 14 residues. V was clipped by 5 bases and J by 9 bases; unmatched bases: 5. In nucleotides, the CDR3 is TGTGCCAGCTCATCCGGGACTAGCGGGTCTGAGCAGTTCTTC. It yields the protein CASSSGTSGSEQFF. Variable domain in full (rest from reference TRBV18 and TRBJ2-1): NAGVMQNPRHLVRRRGQEARLRCSPMKGHSHVYWYRQLPEEGLKFMVYLQKENIIDESGMPKERFSAEFPKEGPSILRIQQVVRGDSAAYFCASSSGTSGSEQFFGPGTRLTVL.

The V call is TRBV29-1, the J call TRBJ2-5; a possible D gene is TRBD1 (5 bases). The CDR3 length is 14 residues. CDR1 and CDR2 (germline): SQVTM, ANQGSEA. V was trimmed by 6 bases and J by 5 bases, leaving 19 bases between them. CDR3 DNA: TGCAGCGTCGGTCGACAGAATAATGGGGAGACCCAGTACTTC. This codes for CSVGRQNNGETQYF.

The chain recombines TRBV9 with TRBJ1-4, with 8 bases lining up with TRBD1. V was clipped by 0 bases and J by 6 bases; unmatched bases: 4. In germline, CDR1 is SGDLS, CDR2 YYNGEE. The CDR3 covers 15 residues. Here the CDR3 reads CASSVGQGTYEKLFF. DNA for the CDR3: TGTGCCAGCAGCGTAGGACAGGGGACTTATGAAAAACTGTTTTTT.

The rearrangement uses TRBV7-9 and TRBJ2-7, with TRBD2 matching 8 bases. Trimming cost V 4 bases and J 3 bases; bases outside gene matches: 17. The CDR3 extends over 18 amino acids. Germline CDR1 reads SEHNR; CDR2 reads FQNEAQ (reference sequence). The CDR3 is CASSSHPFTSGASYEQYF. CDR3 DNA sequence: TGTGCCAGCAGCTCCCACCCATTTACTAGCGGAGCTAGCTACGAGCAGTACTTC.

The V and J genes are TRBV27 and TRBJ2-4; maybe TRBD1 (5 bases). CDR3 size: 18 residues. Trimming cost V 3 bases and J 1 base, with 19 bases left between them. Per germline, CDR1 MNHEY and CDR2 SMNVEV (reference sequence). The CDR3 DNA sequence: TGTGCCAGCAGTTTTCTCCAGGGAACCCACGGGGCCAAAAACATTCAGTACTTC. It codes for CASSFLQGTHGAKNIQYF.

The chain employs TRBV7-2 and TRBJ2-1; D is unresolved. V shed 7 bases and J shed 7 bases, with 8 bases lying between them. The CDR3 is 11 amino acids. In germline, CDR1 is SGHTA, CDR2 FQGNSA. The CDR3 DNA reads as TGTGCCAGCACCCCCCGGAATGAGCAGTTCTTC. Protein: CASTPRNEQFF.

V usage is TRBV2 and J usage is TRBJ2-4, with D possibly TRBD2 on 5 matching bases. CDR3 length: 16 residues. V lost 4 bases and J lost 0, with 13 bases in between. CDR1 and CDR2 from the germline V gene are SNHLY and FYNNEI. The CDR3 DNA reads as TGTGCCAGCAGTGTTCTCCCCGAGGGAGCCAAAAACATTCAGTACTTC. It yields the protein CASSVLPEGAKNIQYF. Variable domain in full (rest from reference TRBV2 and TRBJ2-4): EPEVTQTPSHQVTQMGQEVILRCVPISNHLYFYWYRQILGQKVEFLVSFYNNEISEKSEIFDDQFSVERPDGSNFTLKIRSTKLEDSAMYFCASSVLPEGAKNIQYFGAGTRLSVL.

The chain couples TRBV11-3 to TRBJ2-7, with D possibly TRBD1 on 5 matching bases. V gave up 1 base and J gave up 5 bases, with 15 bases separating them. Germline V gene sequence: CDR1 SGHNT, CDR2 YENEEA. There are 15 residues in the CDR3. This chain's CDR3 is CASSLGAQGYHEQYF. The CDR3 nucleotides read TGTGCCAGCAGCTTAGGGGCCCAGGGTTACCACGAGCAGTACTTC.

The chain combines TRBV4-3 with TRBJ2-1; 11 positions agree with TRBD1. The CDR3 runs 15 residues. Germline trimming cut 1 base from V and 10 bases from J; bases unmatched to any gene: 6. Looked up from germline, CDR1 is LGHNA and CDR2 is YSLEER. CDR3: CASSQGTGGENEQFF. The CDR3 bases are TGCGCCAGCAGCCAAGGGACAGGGGGCGAAAACGAGCAGTTCTTC.

The rearrangement uses TRBV6-7 and TRBJ2-7; 8 nucleotides agree with TRBD1. TRBV6-7 is an ORF, and what it does is uncertain. The CDR3 length is 14 residues. Trimming removed 5 bases from V and 3 bases from J; junction bases left unmatched: 6. CDR3 region: CASSIRDRNYEQYF. As DNA, the CDR3 is TGTGCCAGCAGTATCCGGGACAGGAACTACGAGCAGTACTTC.

The chain links TRBV27 to TRBJ2-5; 8 nucleotides line up with TRBD1. V shed 5 bases, J shed 5 bases, and the junction held 10 bases outside the gene matches. The V gene's germline CDR1 is MNHEY and CDR2 SMNVEV (reference sequence). CDR3 size: 15 residues. Written as DNA, the CDR3 is TGTGCCAGCAGTCGCCACCGGGGACAGGTTGAGACCCAGTACTTC. Its protein product is CASSRHRGQVETQYF.